The source of this T cell receptor (beta chain) is a study of post-analysis software for immune sequencing data (dated by TCRdb to between 2014 and 2017). Regarding the complete study: Disease courses on record covered relapsing-remitting, secondary progressive and progressive-relapsing multiple sclerosis, though some patients had no subtype annotation. The patient repertoires were set against 11 previously published healthy control repertoires from donors whose ages ranged from about 6 to 27 years. A subset of samples was prepared in parallel using single-end sample barcoding, then pooled and co-amplified after Illumina adapter ligation.

Receptors were amplified or captured by PCR. Sequencing was carried out with an Illumina HiSeq 2500. Unique molecular identifiers were incorporated into TCR beta cDNA libraries to reduce PCR and sequencing biases. Approximately 500,000 cDNA molecules were obtained for every 1 to 10 million input T cells, so each molecule roughly corresponded to one T cell. The same protocol used for the earlier healthy control dataset was applied to prepare and sequence the patient libraries. Samples belonging to the same batch were prepared together, multiplexed and sequenced on a shared HiSeq lane. Under the source paper's analysis protocol: Raw barcoded reads were processed with MIGEC, and single-read molecular identifier groups were discarded before consensus assembly and CDR3 extraction. VDJtools was used for post-analysis of the clonotype tables, and diversity was normalized by down-sampling every dataset to the size of the smallest sample. Repertoire overlap clustering matched CDR3 amino acid but not nucleotide sequences to correct batch-related cross-sample contamination. The public reads were reprocessed in TCRdb via fastp at Q25 and MiXCR, keeping in-frame beta chains. Here each entry gathers all rows of one CDR3 protein and keeps the most common genes and DNA. In this record, the V and J calls reflect TCRdb's handling and not the investigators' own analysis. This sample lists roughly 540,000 distinct CDR3 sequences; around a third were detected once. Together, the top ten hold about 6% of the sample.

What the study reported, not specific to this receptor: Four or five TRBV segments, including TRBV5-6, TRBV5-1 and TRBV20-1, were significantly more frequent in patients than controls. Strong co-clustering of samples prepared in the same batch was shown by direct clustering with F measure, prompting a batch-effect correction. The control group was slightly older than the multiple sclerosis patient group. Multiple sclerosis patients had significantly lower normalized Chao1 diversity than controls, a result that suggests substantial peripheral T-cell clonal expansion.

From the cysteine through the phenylalanine, the CDR3 covers 14 amino acids. The only DNA kept is the CDR3, 42 bases in frame from the first base. The CDR1 and CDR2 encoded by the germline V gene (reference sequence) are SGHKS and YYEKEE. At the junction V is shortened by 5 bases and J by 6 bases, with 17 bases in between. As for this clonotype: The antigen it binds to is not known. Base qualities are not provided; no much larger clone lies one nucleotide away.

To demonstrate the VDJtools post-analysis software, the study profiled TCR beta repertoires from the peripheral blood of 13 young patients with multiple sclerosis. The multiple sclerosis patients were children and adolescents ranging in age from roughly 6 to 15 years. Material for sequencing was blood. The TCR sequence derives from a girl aged 2 to 17 with multiple sclerosis. In this chain, TRBV5-5 is recombined with TRBJ1-2, with TRBD1 as a weak D call on 6 bases. The CDR3 protein sequence reads: CASRVGDTHHGYTF. The nucleotide sequence reads as follows: TGTGCCAGCAGGGTCGGGGACACCCATCATGGCTACACCTTC.